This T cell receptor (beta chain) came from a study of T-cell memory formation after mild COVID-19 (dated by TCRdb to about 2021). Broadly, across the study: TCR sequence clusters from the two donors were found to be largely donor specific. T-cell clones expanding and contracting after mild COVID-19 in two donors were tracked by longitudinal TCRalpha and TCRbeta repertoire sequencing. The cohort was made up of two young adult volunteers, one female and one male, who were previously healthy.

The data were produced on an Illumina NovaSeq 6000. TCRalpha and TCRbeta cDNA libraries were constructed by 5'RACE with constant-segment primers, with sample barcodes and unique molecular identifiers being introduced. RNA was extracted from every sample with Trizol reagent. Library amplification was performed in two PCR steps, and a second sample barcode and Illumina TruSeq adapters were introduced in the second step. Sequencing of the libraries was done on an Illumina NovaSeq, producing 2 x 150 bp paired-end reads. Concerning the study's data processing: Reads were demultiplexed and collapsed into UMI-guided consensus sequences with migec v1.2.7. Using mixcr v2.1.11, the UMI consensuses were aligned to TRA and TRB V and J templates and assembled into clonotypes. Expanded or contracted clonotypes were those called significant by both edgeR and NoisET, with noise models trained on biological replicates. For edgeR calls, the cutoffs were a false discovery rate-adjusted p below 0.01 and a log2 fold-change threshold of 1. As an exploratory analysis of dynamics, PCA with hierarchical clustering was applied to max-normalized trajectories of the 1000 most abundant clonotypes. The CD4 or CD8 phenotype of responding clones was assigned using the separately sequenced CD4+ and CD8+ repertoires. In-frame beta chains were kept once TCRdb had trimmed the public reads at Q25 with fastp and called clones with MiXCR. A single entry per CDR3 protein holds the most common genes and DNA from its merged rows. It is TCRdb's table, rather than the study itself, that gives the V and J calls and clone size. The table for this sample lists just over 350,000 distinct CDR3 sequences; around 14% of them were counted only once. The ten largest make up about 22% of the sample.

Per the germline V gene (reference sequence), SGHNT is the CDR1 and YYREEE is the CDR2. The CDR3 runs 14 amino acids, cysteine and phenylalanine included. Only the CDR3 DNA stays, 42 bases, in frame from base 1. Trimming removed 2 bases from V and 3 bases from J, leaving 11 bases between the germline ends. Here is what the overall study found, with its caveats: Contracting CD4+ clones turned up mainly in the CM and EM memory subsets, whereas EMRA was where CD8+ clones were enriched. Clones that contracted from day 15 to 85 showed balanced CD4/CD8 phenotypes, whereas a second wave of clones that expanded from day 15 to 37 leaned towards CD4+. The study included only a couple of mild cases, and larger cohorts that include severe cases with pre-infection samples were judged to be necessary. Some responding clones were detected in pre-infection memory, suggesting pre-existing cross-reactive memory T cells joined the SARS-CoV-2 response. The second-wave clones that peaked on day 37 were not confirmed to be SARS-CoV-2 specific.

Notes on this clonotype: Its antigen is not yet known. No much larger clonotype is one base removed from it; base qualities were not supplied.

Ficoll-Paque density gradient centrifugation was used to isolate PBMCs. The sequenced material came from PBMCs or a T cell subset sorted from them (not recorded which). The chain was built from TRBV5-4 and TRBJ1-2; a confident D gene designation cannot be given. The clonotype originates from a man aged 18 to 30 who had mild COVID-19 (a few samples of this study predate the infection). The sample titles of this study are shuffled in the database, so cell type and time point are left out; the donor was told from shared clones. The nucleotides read TGTGCCAGCAGCTTCAGGACGCCGGACTATGGCTACACCTTC. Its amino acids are CASSFRTPDYGYTF.